The rows below give T cell receptor beta chains drawn from one sample of a study of shared clonotypes between healthy human individuals. Some clones are missing from TCRdb's copy, which holds only in-frame ones; the method was immunoSEQ multiplex PCR. The sample gives approximately 2.3 million clones, approximately 93% of which show up once; about 0.39% is in the top ten. The sample comprised naive CD4+ T cells from PBMCs. The receptors were gathered from a man younger than 35 in good health. Some clones in this sample may be carry-over from other donors' samples. The CDR3 runs from the conserved cysteine through the conserved F or W. The order of the fields is V gene, clone size, J gene, D gene, CDR3 protein, CDR3 DNA. D genes are given only for firm matches. Clone size appears in some rows only: once, few, many, or a class for an expanded clone.

TRBV10-2,.,TRBJ2-1,.,CASSTMAEAYNEQFF,TGCGCCAGCAGTACAATGGCGGAGGCCTACAATGAGCAGTTCTTC
TRBV7-9,.,TRBJ2-5,TRBD1,CASSKRGLLGQETQYF,TGTGCCAGCAGCAAAAGGGGGCTGTTGGGCCAAGAGACCCAGTACTTC
TRBV7-3,.,TRBJ2-3,.,CASSLYPGGTDTQYF,TGTGCCAGCAGCTTATACCCAGGGGGCACAGATACGCAGTATTTT
TRBV19,.,TRBJ2-5,.,CASSTRGLQETQYF,TGTGCCAGTAGCACCAGGGGCCTCCAAGAGACCCAGTACTTC
TRBV9,.,TRBJ2-3,.,CASSVLLRDTQYF,TGTGCCAGCAGCGTACTCCTCCGAGATACGCAGTATTTT
TRBV4-1,.,TRBJ2-5,.,CAASRTGATGNTQYF,TGCGCCGCGAGCCGAACTGGGGCAACAGGGAACACCCAGTACTTC
TRBV7-3,.,TRBJ2-5,TRBD2,CASSVGLAGVETQYF,TGTGCCAGCAGCGTGGGACTAGCGGGAGTAGAGACCCAGTACTTC
TRBV19,.,TRBJ2-5,TRBD2,CASSIGSLASGAGETQYF,TGTGCCAGTAGTATTGGGAGCCTAGCTAGCGGAGCCGGGGAGACCCAGTACTTC
TRBV7-8,.,TRBJ1-1,.,CASGKYHTEAFF,TGTGCCAGCGGCAAATACCACACTGAAGCTTTCTTT
TRBV7-8,once,TRBJ1-3,.,CASSLQAAGSGNTIYF,TGTGCCAGCAGTCTTCAGGCGGCAGGGTCTGGAAACACCATATATTTT
TRBV7-2,.,TRBJ2-3,.,CASSLAPGRLADTQYF,TGTGCCAGCAGCTTAGCCCCGGGGCGGTTGGCAGATACGCAGTATTTT
TRBV6-5,.,TRBJ1-1,.,CASTAPGRGATEAFF,TGTGCCAGCACAGCCCCGGGCCGAGGGGCCACTGAAGCTTTCTTT
TRBV18,.,TRBJ2-3,TRBD2,CASSPPGLAGGTDTQYF,TGTGCCAGCTCACCACCGGGACTAGCGGGAGGGACAGATACGCAGTATTTT
TRBV7-9,.,TRBJ1-1,TRBD1,CASSHRGQMNTEAFF,TGTGCCAGCAGCCACCGGGGACAGATGAACACTGAAGCTTTCTTT
TRBV19,.,TRBJ2-7,.,CASSRGGVSYEQYF,TGTGCCAGTAGTCGAGGGGGAGTAAGCTACGAGCAGTACTTC
TRBV28,.,TRBJ1-2,TRBD1,CASRRVDRDYGYTF,TGTGCCAGCCGCCGAGTAGACAGGGACTATGGCTACACCTTC
TRBV5-1,.,TRBJ2-5,.,CASSLTGETRETQYF,TGCGCCAGCAGCTTGACGGGGGAAACGCGAGAGACCCAGTACTTC
TRBV2,.,TRBJ2-7,TRBD2,CASSASGGSYEQYF,TGTGCCAGCAGCGCTAGCGGGGGCTCCTACGAGCAGTACTTC
TRBV7-2,.,TRBJ2-3,.,CASSRQDTDTQYF,TGTGCCAGCAGCAGACAGGACACAGATACGCAGTATTTT
TRBV25-1,.,TRBJ1-5,.,CASNTQGKPQHF,TGTGCCAGCAATACCCAGGGGAAGCCCCAGCATTTT
TRBV30,.,TRBJ2-1,.,CAWSVQVRGSSEQFF,TGTGCCTGGAGTGTTCAGGTCCGGGGGTCGAGTGAGCAGTTCTTC
TRBV5-1,.,TRBJ1-1,.,CASSLDGGLTEAFF,TGCGCCAGCAGCTTGGATGGGGGGCTCACTGAAGCTTTCTTT
TRBV5-4,.,TRBJ2-3,.,CASSLGQTTQYF,TGTGCCAGCAGCTTGGGTCAGACGACGCAGTATTTT
TRBV6-1,once,TRBJ1-3,.,CASSEALSVTIYF,TGTGCCAGCAGTGAAGCTTTGTCGGTCACCATATATTTT
TRBV7-2,.,TRBJ2-5,TRBD2,CASSWGLAGAETQYF,TGTGCCAGCAGCTGGGGACTAGCGGGAGCGGAGACCCAGTACTTC
TRBV9,.,TRBJ1-3,.,CASSVAPKRDTIYF,TGTGCCAGCAGCGTAGCCCCAAAAAGGGACACCATATATTTT
TRBV28,.,TRBJ1-4,.,CASSPLLAWEKLFF,TGTGCCAGCAGCCCCCTCCTTGCGTGGGAAAAACTGTTTTTT
TRBV5-4,.,TRBJ2-1,.,CASSPGGLGRYNEQFF,TGTGCCAGCAGCCCTGGCGGGCTAGGGCGCTACAATGAGCAGTTCTTC
TRBV6-6,.,TRBJ2-7,.,CASSYMGGAYEQYF,TGTGCCAGCAGCTACATGGGGGGAGCCTACGAGCAGTACTTC
TRBV6-5,.,TRBJ1-5,TRBD1,CASSYSGRGNQPQHF,TGTGCCAGCAGTTACTCGGGCAGGGGGAATCAGCCCCAGCATTTT
TRBV6-1,.,TRBJ2-7,TRBD2,CASSGVAGGTSSEQYF,TGTGCCAGCAGTGGGGTAGCGGGAGGGACTTCGAGCGAGCAGTACTTC
TRBV6-4,.,TRBJ2-1,TRBD1,CASSRGWTGDGDEQFF,TGTGCCAGCAGCAGGGGGTGGACAGGGGATGGTGATGAGCAGTTCTTC
TRBV2,once,TRBJ2-5,.,CASSLTGFAQYF,TGTGCCAGCAGTTTGACAGGTTTTGCCCAGTACTTC
TRBV9,.,TRBJ2-1,TRBD2,CASSPPGGNSYNEQFF,TGTGCCAGCAGCCCTCCGGGGGGGAACAGTTACAATGAGCAGTTCTTC
TRBV7-2,.,TRBJ1-2,.,CASSAPNRDLSYGYTF,TGTGCCAGCAGCGCCCCCAACAGGGATTTGAGCTATGGCTACACCTTC
TRBV9,.,TRBJ1-1,.,CASSVAQYGAPGGAFF,TGTGCCAGCAGCGTAGCTCAGTACGGGGCCCCCGGTGGCGCTTTCTTT
TRBV15,.,TRBJ2-4,TRBD2,CATSRGGLAGIGKNIQYF,TGTGCCACCAGCAGAGGGGGACTAGCGGGTATCGGCAAAAACATTCAGTACTTC
TRBV6-1,.,TRBJ1-1,.,CASGPHTGREAEAFF,TGTGCCAGCGGTCCCCACACAGGGAGGGAGGCTGAAGCTTTCTTT
TRBV9,.,TRBJ2-5,.,CASSVASNQETQYF,TGTGCCAGCAGCGTAGCTAGTAACCAAGAGACCCAGTACTTC
TRBV6-1,once,TRBJ1-5,.,CASSDRPGRNQPQHF,TGTGCCAGCAGTGACAGGCCCGGGCGCAATCAGCCCCAGCATTTT
TRBV7-3,.,TRBJ2-1,.,CASSFGERGSEQFF,TGTGCCAGCAGCTTCGGCGAAAGGGGAAGTGAGCAGTTCTTC
TRBV28,.,TRBJ2-2,.,CASRAPGWTGELFF,TGTGCCAGCAGAGCCCCAGGGTGGACCGGGGAGCTGTTTTTT
TRBV10-2,.,TRBJ1-2,.,CASRGTALNYGYTF,TGCGCCAGCAGGGGGACCGCCCTTAACTATGGCTACACCTTC
TRBV7-2,once,TRBJ2-7,.,CASSLDSDEQYF,TGTGCCAGCAGCTTAGATTCTGACGAGCAGTACTTC
TRBV11-3,.,TRBJ2-2,.,CASSFWGSGELFF,TGTGCCAGCAGCTTTTGGGGTTCCGGGGAGCTGTTTTTT